Below, 30 T cell receptor beta chains from the same sample are listed, as sequenced in a study of CXCR3-negative and CXCR3-positive naive CD8 T cells (dated 2019 in TCRdb). The listed sequencing device is NextSeq 550. The Human TCR Profiling Kit (MiLaboratory) was used to prepare UMI-labeled 5' RACE TRB cDNA libraries. After the reads were reprocessed by TCRdb, one entry was made per CDR3 protein sequence, with no DNA. The sample table on file contains more than 45,000 distinct CDR3 sequences. The ten largest account for 23% of the sample. Sequencing was done on a sample of memory CD8+ T cells from blood. This sample's cell subset or site label indicates: conventional CD8+ memory T cells (TMEM), sorted as controls. These receptors all stem from a human donor in good health. Some clones in this sample may be carry-over from other donors' samples.

The V and J genes are TRBV10-3 and TRBJ1-1. Germline CDR1 is ENHRY and CDR2 is SYGVKD. CDR3 length: 15 amino acids. CDR3 sequence: CAISESPRDNTEAFF.

The CDR3 is CASSLVSTSYEQYF. The chain couples TRBV7-8 to TRBJ2-7. CDR1 is SGHVS, CDR2 FQNEAQ, per germline. There are 14 residues in the CDR3. The entire variable domain, with the rest obtained from reference TRBV7-8 and TRBJ2-7, is as follows: GAGVSQSPRYKVAKRGQDVALRCDPISGHVSLFWYQQALGQGPEFLTYFQNEAQLDKSGLPSDRFFAERPEGSVSTLKIQRTQQEDSAVYLCASSLVSTSYEQYFGPGTRLTVT.

The rearrangement links TRBV20-1 to TRBJ2-3. The CDR3 contains 15 residues. The germline gives CDR1 DFQATT, CDR2 SNEGSKA (reference sequence). The CDR3 protein is CSARSPSYSTDTQYF.

The chain combines TRBV28 with TRBJ2-4; TCRdb's D call, TRBD2, is unchecked because there is no DNA. Looked up from germline, CDR1 is MDHEN and CDR2 is SYDVKM. The CDR3 spans 14 residues. This CDR3 reads CASSLLAGRDIQYF.

The rearrangement joins TRBV6-6 to TRBJ2-4. Germline V gene lookup returns CDR1 MNHNY and CDR2 SVGAGI (reference sequence). The CDR3 has 12 residues. The CDR3 sequence is CASSGAKNIQYF.

The chain couples TRBV12-3 or TRBV12-4 to TRBJ2-3; TCRdb indicates TRBD2, and absent DNA this call remains unverified. CDR3 length equals 16 residues. The CDR3 loop reads CASSLYSGRAGNTQYF.

V and J are TRBV19 and TRBJ2-1; TCRdb's assignment of TRBD2 cannot be checked, as there is no DNA. Germline CDR1 is LNHDA and CDR2 is SQIVND (reference sequence). The CDR3 consists of 17 residues. The CDR3 is CASSIGTSGRAHNEQFF.

The gene calls are TRBV29-1 and TRBJ2-7; TCRdb's D gene call, TRBD2, goes unchecked for lack of DNA. This CDR3 spans 12 amino acids. The V gene's germline CDR1 is SQVTM and CDR2 ANQGSEA. The CDR3 spells CSVELASYEQYF.

The chain recombines TRBV6-5 with TRBJ2-3. The germline V gene has CDR1 MNHEY and CDR2 SVGAGI. This CDR3 is 11 amino acids long. CDR3 protein: CASSNTDTQYF.

The gene calls are TRBV5-1 and TRBJ1-5; TCRdb's D call, TRBD1, is unchecked because there is no DNA. The CDR3 has 15 residues. CDR1 and CDR2 from the germline V gene are SGHRS and YFSETQ. The CDR3 spells CASSPGTGGNQPQHF.

The chain employs TRBV9 and TRBJ2-1. CDR3 size: 14 residues. The germline gives CDR1 SGDLS, CDR2 YYNGEE. The CDR3 loop reads CASSVSGFIDEQFF.

The rearrangement links TRBV29-1 to TRBJ2-2; TCRdb indicates TRBD2, and absent DNA this call remains unverified. The length of the CDR3 is 16 residues. Germline CDR1 and CDR2: SQVTM and ANQGSEA. This CDR3 reads CSVDTPSGTNTGELFF.

This chain uses TRBV12-5 with TRBJ2-5; with no DNA, the TCRdb D assignment of TRBD2 cannot be verified. The CDR3 is made up of 15 amino acids. Germline V gene sequence: CDR1 LGHNT, CDR2 FRNRAP. CDR3 protein: CASASFAGGQETQYF.

This sequence joins TRBV20-1 and TRBJ1-2. The CDR3 length is 15 residues. Germline lookup yields CDR1 DFQATT and CDR2 SNEGSKA (reference sequence). This CDR3 reads CSARDFGAGTEGYTF.

The chain employs TRBV2 and TRBJ2-3; TCRdb returns TRBD2, unconfirmable since there is no DNA. This CDR3 is 14 amino acids long. CDR1 is SNHLY, CDR2 FYNNEI, per germline. The CDR3 loop is CALDVRGGADTQYF.

The rearrangement joins TRBV20-1 to TRBJ1-1; without DNA, the TCRdb call of TRBD1 cannot be checked. This CDR3 comprises 13 residues. Germline-derived CDR1 and CDR2 are DFQATT and SNEGSKA (reference sequence). CDR3 in amino acids: CSASPGRIAEAFF.

V gene TRBV7-9 combines with J gene TRBJ2-1; TCRdb proposes TRBD2, but this gene call is untestable without DNA. The germline V gene has CDR1 SEHNR and CDR2 FQNEAQ (reference sequence). The CDR3 is 15 residues long. CDR3 loop: CASSRRAGLVSEQFF.

The chain has TRBV7-9 and TRBJ2-1. Germline loops: CDR1 SEHNR, CDR2 FQNEAQ (reference sequence). The CDR3 length is 14 residues. This chain's CDR3 is CASSLAGDYNEQFF.

This chain uses TRBV29-1 with TRBJ2-7; TCRdb's assignment of TRBD2 cannot be checked, as there is no DNA. Germline V gene sequence: CDR1 SQVTM, CDR2 ANQGSEA. There are 14 residues in the CDR3. Here the CDR3 reads CSVVSSGDSYEQYF.

The gene calls are TRBV20-1 and TRBJ2-7; as DNA is missing, the TRBD2 call by TCRdb cannot be tested. CDR3 length equals 17 residues. Germline V lookup: CDR1 DFQATT, CDR2 SNEGSKA (reference sequence). The chain's CDR3 is CSASLLAGDESVYEQYF.

This clonotype registers medium-sized by frequency. V gene TRBV4-1 combines with J gene TRBJ2-3; TCRdb indicates TRBD1, and absent DNA this call remains unverified. The CDR3 covers 15 residues. Germline-derived CDR1 and CDR2 are MGHRA and YSYEKL. The chain's CDR3 is CASSQEGAITDTQYF.

This sequence joins TRBV15 and TRBJ2-7; lacking DNA, the TRBD1 call made by TCRdb goes unchecked. Looked up from germline, CDR1 is LNHNV and CDR2 is YYDKDF (reference sequence). This CDR3 comprises 15 residues. CDR3 region: CATSRGRGTSYEQYF.

The chain recombines TRBV29-1 with TRBJ2-2. Germline V gene sequence: CDR1 SQVTM, CDR2 ANQGSEA. This CDR3 comprises 13 residues. The CDR3 sequence: CSVEQTNTGELFF.

CDR3: CASGSGNEKLFF. The gene calls are TRBV12-3 or TRBV12-4 and TRBJ1-4. The CDR3 has 12 amino acids.

This CDR3 reads CSALNRNSGEQFF. The V and J genes are TRBV20-1 and TRBJ2-1; checking the TCRdb D call of TRBD2 is not possible without DNA. The CDR3 has 13 residues. CDR1 DFQATT and CDR2 SNEGSKA come from the germline V gene (reference sequence).

V is TRBV27 and J is TRBJ1-2. Per the germline V gene, CDR1 is MNHEY and CDR2 is SMNVEV (reference sequence). The CDR3 covers 14 residues. The CDR3 loop reads CASSPLGGGYGYTF.

The chain is built from TRBV6-2 or TRBV6-3 and TRBJ1-6. In germline, CDR1 is MNHEY, CDR2 SVGEGT. CDR3 length: 14 residues. This CDR3 reads CASSYSATHSPLHF.

The chain has TRBV7-9 and TRBJ2-3; TCRdb proposes TRBD1, but this gene call is untestable without DNA. Looked up from germline, CDR1 is SEHNR and CDR2 is FQNEAQ (reference sequence). CDR3 size: 15 residues. The CDR3 here is CASSSSRTTTDTQYF.

The chain joins TRBV12-3 or TRBV12-4 to TRBJ2-2. The CDR3 length is 13 residues. CDR3 sequence reads: CASSFGDTGELFF.

The chain employs TRBV29-1 and TRBJ1-1; the D gene TCRdb calls, TRBD1, cannot be checked with no DNA. The CDR3 consists of 14 residues. Germline CDR1 and CDR2: SQVTM and ANQGSEA. The CDR3 reads CSVGPGTENTEAFF. Full variable domain (rest looked up from reference TRBV29-1 and TRBJ1-1): SAVISQKPSRDICQRGTSLTIQCQVDSQVTMMFWYRQQPGQSLTLIATANQGSEATYESGFVIDKFPISRPNLTFSTLTVSNMSPEDSSIYLCSVGPGTENTEAFFGQGTRLTVV.